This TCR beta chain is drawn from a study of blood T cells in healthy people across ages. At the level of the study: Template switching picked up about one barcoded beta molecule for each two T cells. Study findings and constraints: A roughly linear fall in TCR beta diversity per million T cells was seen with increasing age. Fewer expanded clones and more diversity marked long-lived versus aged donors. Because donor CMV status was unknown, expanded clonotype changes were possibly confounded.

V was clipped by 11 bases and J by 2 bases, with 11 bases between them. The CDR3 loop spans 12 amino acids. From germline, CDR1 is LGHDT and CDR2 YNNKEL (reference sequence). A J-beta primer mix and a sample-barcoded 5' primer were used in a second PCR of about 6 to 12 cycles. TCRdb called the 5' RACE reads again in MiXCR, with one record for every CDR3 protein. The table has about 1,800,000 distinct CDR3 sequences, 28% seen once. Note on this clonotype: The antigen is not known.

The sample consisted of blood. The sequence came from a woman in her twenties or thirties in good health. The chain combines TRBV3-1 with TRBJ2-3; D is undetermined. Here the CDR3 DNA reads TGTGCCCGCGGCGGTGACACAGATACGCAGTATTTT. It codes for CARGGDTDTQYF.